This paragraph covers one T cell receptor (beta chain) sequence. The sample belongs to a study of blood T cell repertoires in COVID-19. The overall study: In each case, the material was cDNA or gDNA derived from T cells, B-cell-depleted T cells, or PBMCs.

The length of the CDR3 is 13 residues. Germline assignment: CDR1 KGHDR and CDR2 SFDVKD. Trimming left V 2 bases short and J 8 bases short, with 9 bases between. Per the study methods: Reference gene primers were amplified, and this amplification served to estimate nucleated cell counts. Data came from immunoSEQ multiplex PCR; TCRdb stores just in-frame clones and leaves some out. V and J calls and clone size are copied from that table; D and trimming were computed from the DNA. Of 25,000 to 35,000 clones listed, 70% to 90% are singletons. V and J are TRBV24-1 and TRBJ2-1; perhaps TRBD1 as D (5 bases). This clonotype originated in a human donor in a cohort sampled during active COVID-19. The donor label of this sample is uncertain. The material sequenced was peripheral blood. In DNA, the CDR3 is TGTGCCACCAGTGATTGGCAGGGCTATGAGCAGTTCTTC. Its translation: CATSDWQGYEQFF.